Below are 17 T cell receptor beta chains sequenced from a single sample in a study of blood T cell repertoires in COVID-19. Some clones are missing from TCRdb's copy, which holds only in-frame ones; the method was immunoSEQ multiplex PCR. This table holds around 260,000 clones, about 89% found once. Sequencing used peripheral blood. The receptors come from a man aged 35-49 years who had recovered from COVID-19.

The DNA for the CDR3 is TGCGCCAGCAGCCTCTGGGAGGGTAGGTACGAGCAGTACTTC. Its protein is CASSLWEGRYEQYF. The gene calls are TRBV5-1 and TRBJ2-7; 7 bases align to TRBD2. The CDR3 extends over 14 amino acids. Trimming took 4 bases from V and 4 from J; bases not matched to a gene: 8. Germline lookup yields CDR1 SGHRS and CDR2 YFSETQ.

The chain is built from TRBV7-9 and TRBJ2-1, with 9 bases lining up with TRBD2. The CDR3 runs 15 residues. With V trimmed by 5 bases and J by 3 bases, 5 bases remained unmatched. Looked up from germline, CDR1 is SEHNR and CDR2 is FQNEAQ (reference sequence). The CDR3 region is CASSPGLAVYNEQFF. The CDR3 DNA is TGTGCCAGCAGCCCGGGACTAGCCGTCTACAATGAGCAGTTCTTC.

The genes are TRBV9 and TRBJ1-2; D gene ambiguous. V was shortened by 4 bases and J by 3 bases, with 13 bases between the two germline ends. Germline V lookup: CDR1 SGDLS, CDR2 YYNGEE. The CDR3 loop spans 14 amino acids. The CDR3 sequence is CASSPVDGDYGYTF. DNA for the CDR3: TGTGCCAGCAGCCCAGTAGACGGAGACTATGGCTACACCTTC.

This clone was picked up a small number of times. The V and J genes are TRBV5-1 and TRBJ2-2; D may be TRBD2 (6 bases). Trimming took 5 bases from V and 5 from J, leaving 10 bases between them. This CDR3 is 13 amino acids long. The germline V gene encodes CDR1 SGHRS and CDR2 YFSETQ. The CDR3 DNA is TGCGCCAGCAGGTGGGGGGAAACCGGGGAGCTGTTTTTT. Protein: CASRWGETGELFF.

V is TRBV7-6 and J is TRBJ2-6, with 11 bases identical to TRBD1. The ends lost 6 bases at V and 0 bases at J; junction bases unmatched: 4. This CDR3 is 17 amino acids long. Germline-derived CDR1 and CDR2 are SGHVS and FNYEAQ. The CDR3 here is CASRTGTGGSGANVLTF. The CDR3 bases are TGTGCCAGCAGGACCGGGACAGGGGGCTCTGGGGCCAACGTCCTGACTTTC. The whole variable domain, filled in from reference TRBV7-6 and TRBJ2-6, reads GAGVSQSPRYKVTKRGQDVALRCDPISGHVSLYWYRQALGQGPEFLTYFNYEAQQDKSGLPNDRFSAERPEGSISTLTIQRTEQRDSAMYRCASRTGTGGSGANVLTFGAGSRLTVL.

V and J are TRBV6-9 and TRBJ2-7; 10 bases fit TRBD1. V shed 4 bases and J 3 bases; nucleotides not matched to a gene: 6. The germline V gene encodes CDR1 MNHGY and CDR2 SVAAGI. This CDR3 spans 15 amino acids. Written as DNA, the CDR3 is TGTGCCAGCAGTTCTATCGGACAGGGGGACTACGAGCAGTACTTC. Translated, it gives CASSSIGQGDYEQYF.

This clone was seen a handful of times. The gene calls are TRBV13 and TRBJ2-1, with TRBD1 as a possible D gene (5 bases). V lost 5 bases and J 9 bases, leaving 14 bases between the germline ends. The CDR3 loop spans 13 amino acids. From germline, CDR1 is PRHDT and CDR2 FYEKMQ (reference sequence). The chain's CDR3 is CASSTVDNSEQFF. The CDR3 bases are TGTGCCAGCAGCACGGTGGACAACAGTGAGCAGTTCTTC.

In DNA form, the CDR3 reads TGTGCCAGCAGCTTCGGCAGGCGCTACGAGCAGTACTTC. Its translation is CASSFGRRYEQYF. The J gene is TRBJ2-7, the V gene TRBV5-5, with D hard to call. The germline gives CDR1 SGHKS, CDR2 YYEKEE (reference sequence). The ends were cut back, 2 bases at V and 3 bases at J, with 9 bases in the middle. The CDR3 is 13 amino acids.

The chain carries TRBV7-9 and TRBJ1-2; TRBD1 matches 12 bases. CDR3 length equals 17 residues. Germline lookup yields CDR1 SEHNR and CDR2 FQNEAQ (reference sequence). V lost 5 bases, J lost 8 bases, and 15 bases stayed unmatched. CDR3: CASSPGTGGFLIWGYTF. CDR3 in DNA: TGTGCCAGCAGCCCCGGGACAGGGGGCTTCCTTATTTGGGGCTACACCTTC.

The chain combines TRBV7-2 with TRBJ2-5, with 9 bases fitting TRBD2. The V gene end was trimmed by 6 bases and the J gene end by 5 bases; junction bases not matched to a gene: 7. CDR1 and CDR2 from the germline V gene are SGHTA and FQGNSA. The CDR3 totals 14 residues. The CDR3 loop is CASSPSGVGETQYF. CDR3 DNA: TGTGCCAGCAGTCCTAGCGGGGTAGGGGAGACCCAGTACTTC.

The gene calls are TRBV7-9 and TRBJ2-1, with 10 bases aligning to TRBD2. Per germline, CDR1 SEHNR and CDR2 FQNEAQ (reference sequence). The V and J ends lost 0 bases and 6 bases, in that order; junction bases with no gene match: 2. The CDR3 totals 15 residues. The CDR3 DNA sequence: TGTGCCAGCAGCTTAGCGCTAGCGGGGGTCAATGAGCAGTTCTTC. This codes for CASSLALAGVNEQFF.

CDR3: CSVFRSWVQDEQFF. As DNA, the CDR3 is TGCAGCGTTTTTCGTAGCTGGGTACAGGATGAGCAGTTCTTC. The chain has TRBV29-1 and TRBJ2-1; TRBD1 might be the D (5 bases). The CDR3 runs to 14 residues. Germline V gene lookup returns CDR1 SQVTM and CDR2 ANQGSEA. Trimming removed 5 bases at V and 8 bases at J, with 19 bases between.

This clone has a handful of counts. Other DNA sequences in this specimen translate into the identical CDR3. The chain is built from TRBV27 and TRBJ1-2; D perhaps matches TRBD1 (6 bases). This CDR3 spans 12 amino acids. Looked up from germline, CDR1 is MNHEY and CDR2 is SMNVEV (reference sequence). V shed 6 bases and J shed 5 bases, with 10 bases lying between them. Here the CDR3 DNA reads TGTGCCAGCAGAGGGGGGGGTTATGGCTACACCTTC. This encodes CASRGGGYGYTF.

The rearrangement uses TRBV7-8 and TRBJ2-2; D is possibly TRBD1 (5 bases). There are 15 residues in the CDR3. The germline gives CDR1 SGHVS, CDR2 FQNEAQ. With 6 bases removed from V and 0 bases from J, the gap between germline ends came to 11 bases. CDR3 residues: CASRRRGSNTGELFF. CDR3 coding DNA: TGTGCCAGCAGGCGTAGGGGCTCGAACACCGGGGAGCTGTTTTTT.

The chain has TRBV5-1 and TRBJ2-1, with TRBD2 matching over 9 bases. V lost 4 bases to trimming and J lost 5 bases; unmatched junction nucleotides: 13. This CDR3 contains 17 residues. Germline V gene lookup returns CDR1 SGHRS and CDR2 YFSETQ. The CDR3 DNA sequence: TGCGCCAGCAGCCCCGGACTAGCGCCAACCCACCACAATGAGCAGTTCTTC. Translation gives CASSPGLAPTHHNEQFF.

Worth noting for this clone: Other DNA sequences within the sample encode an identical CDR3. This chain joins TRBV19 and TRBJ2-7; TRBD2 might be the D (6 bases). Looked up from germline, CDR1 is LNHDA and CDR2 is SQIVND (reference sequence). The V and J ends lost 3 bases and 1 base respectively, with 10 bases between them. The CDR3 spans 14 residues. Here the CDR3 DNA reads TGTGCCAGTAGTATTGGAGGGTCTTCCTACGAGCAGTACTTC. Its protein is CASSIGGSSYEQYF.

This rearrangement joins TRBV7-8 to TRBJ2-3; TRBD1 might be the D (5 bases). Germline V gene lookup returns CDR1 SGHVS and CDR2 FQNEAQ. The CDR3 is 16 amino acids. The V end lost 1 base, the J end lost 0 bases, and 11 bases lay between the germline ends. The CDR3 reads CASSLGEGASTDTQYF. The CDR3 coding sequence is TGTGCCAGCAGCTTAGGAGAAGGGGCTAGCACAGATACGCAGTATTTT.